What follows are 3 T cell receptor beta chains derived from one specimen sequenced in a study of blood T cells in healthy people across ages. Through a sample-barcoded 5' primer and a J-beta primer mix, a second PCR was run for about 7 to 12 cycles. TCRdb passed the 5' RACE reads through MiXCR, listing each CDR3 protein once. This sample has some 800,000 distinct CDR3 sequences, with 40% to 50% found just once. Sequencing was carried out using blood. These receptors were obtained from a man aged 55 to 70 in good health.

This clonotype was counted a few times. The V gene is TRBV10-3, the J gene TRBJ2-1; D call uncertain. The CDR3 has 11 amino acids. Germline V gene lookup returns CDR1 ENHRY and CDR2 SYGVKD. V dropped 9 bases and J dropped 6 bases, with 9 bases sitting between them. CDR3 DNA sequence: TGTGCCATTTCGTGGGGCAATGAGCAGTTCTTC. Translating gives CAISWGNEQFF.

This sequence joins TRBV6-1 and TRBJ1-4; 9 bases fit TRBD1. V trimming: 5 bases; J trimming: 5 bases; junction bases outside the gene matches: 15. Germline CDR1 and CDR2: MNHNS and SASEGT. The length of the CDR3 is 18 residues. The CDR3 spells CASSNYRDRARKNEKLFF. CDR3 sequence (DNA): TGTGCCAGCAGTAATTACCGGGACAGGGCCCGGAAGAATGAAAAACTGTTTTTT.

The chain combines TRBV5-1 with TRBJ2-3, with D hard to call. The CDR3 is 14 residues long. Per germline, CDR1 SGHRS and CDR2 YFSETQ. V lost 0 bases and J lost 0, with 5 bases in between. The CDR3 DNA sequence: TGCGCCAGCAGCTTGGTGATGAGCACAGATACGCAGTATTTT. Its translation is CASSLVMSTDTQYF.